These T cell receptor beta chains were read from a single sample in a study of shared clonotypes between healthy human individuals. Libraries were prepared by immunoSEQ multiplex PCR; TCRdb keeps only in-frame clonotypes and omits some of them. The sample consists of over 2 million clones, over 85% of them appearing once. Sequenced input: naive CD4+ T cells sorted from blood. The receptors stem from a man between 18 and 29 years old in good health. Each CDR3 is given without its conserved first and last residue. The D gene is left open where the match is weak. Rows give clone size only sometimes, using once, few, many, or a class for an expanded clone.

d_call: -; clone_size: -; j_call: TRBJ2-2; v_call: TRBV2; cdr3_aa: ASGPIGTGELF
d_call: TRBD2; clone_size: -; j_call: TRBJ2-3; v_call: TRBV19; cdr3_aa: ASSPSGVKDTQY
d_call: -; clone_size: -; j_call: TRBJ1-1; v_call: TRBV14; cdr3_aa: ASSQISRVNTEAF
d_call: TRBD2; clone_size: -; j_call: TRBJ2-5; v_call: TRBV7-7; cdr3_aa: ASSPSGSGFQETQY
d_call: TRBD1; clone_size: -; j_call: TRBJ2-7; v_call: TRBV7-2; cdr3_aa: ASSSRGTGDREQY
d_call: -; clone_size: -; j_call: TRBJ2-7; v_call: TRBV27; cdr3_aa: ASSKRDSEQY
d_call: -; clone_size: once; j_call: TRBJ1-4; v_call: TRBV18; cdr3_aa: ASSPPSGPTNEKLF
d_call: TRBD1; clone_size: -; j_call: TRBJ2-7; v_call: TRBV29-1; cdr3_aa: SVVGQANEQY
d_call: -; clone_size: -; j_call: TRBJ2-3; v_call: TRBV5-4; cdr3_aa: ASSPPGYQDTQY
d_call: -; clone_size: -; j_call: TRBJ2-4; v_call: TRBV11-2; cdr3_aa: ASSLEGSAKNIQY